A selection of T cell receptor beta chains follows, all from one sample in a study of read filtering for tumor transcriptome and immune sequencing. From the reads, TCRdb called clonotypes with MiXCR, one entry per CDR3 protein. The profile shows tens of thousands of distinct CDR3 sequences, roughly 19% of them singletons. Sequences were obtained from a population of CD138-negative cells sorted from bone marrow. These receptors came from a donor at least 40 years old with multiple myeloma. Both conserved end residues are part of each CDR3. D genes are given only for firm matches. Not every row has a clone size; where given, it reads once, few, many or a size class.

>TRBJ1-5|few|TRBV5-6|-
TGTGCCAGCAGCTTGGCGGCGGGGGGGGGGCAGCCCCAGCATTTT
CASSLAAGGGQPQHF
>TRBJ2-1|-|TRBV28|-
TGTGCCGGCAGCTTACCAGGTCAGGGATTAGGGTACAATGAGCAGTTCTTC
CAGSLPGQGLGYNEQFF
>TRBJ2-2|-|TRBV15|-
TGTGCCTCCATCAGAGGGGCGAACACCGGGGAGCTGTTTTTT
CASIRGANTGELFF
>TRBJ2-2|many|TRBV6-6|-
TGTGCCAGCAAAAGGACAGAGAACACCGGGGAGCTGTTTTTT
CASKRTENTGELFF
>TRBJ2-2|few|TRBV5-1|TRBD2
TGCGCCAGCCGATACACTAGCGGTAACACCGGGGAGCTGTTTTTT
CASRYTSGNTGELFF
>TRBJ2-7|many|TRBV7-6|-
TGTGCCAGCAGCCCCACCTTGGGGGGGCGCATAGGCGAGCAGTACTTC
CASSPTLGGRIGEQYF
>TRBJ1-5|-|TRBV12-5|-
TGTGCTAGTGGTTTAAGACAGGAAAATCAGCTCCAGCATTTT
CASGLRQENQLQHF
>TRBJ2-2|many|TRBV29-1|-
TGCAGCGCTAGCGCCCTAGGGGGACACACCGGGGAGCTGTTTTTT
CSASALGGHTGELFF
>TRBJ2-1|many|TRBV11-2|-
TGTGCCAGCAGCCTCAGCGGGCAGGCCTACAATGAGCAGTTCTTC
CASSLSGQAYNEQFF
>TRBJ2-1|many|TRBV11-2|TRBD2
TGTGCCAGCAGCTTATTTGCAAAGGCGGGAGGGTCGAGGTTAGGCAATGAGCAGTTCTTC
CASSLFAKAGGSRLGNEQFF
>TRBJ1-6|-|TRBV23-1|-
TGCGCCAGCAGTCAATCGGCACTACCTGAGTATTCACCCCTCCACTTT
CASSQSALPEYSPLHF
>TRBJ1-5|few|TRBV19|-
TGTGCCAGTAGTAAGCCGGGTTATAGCAATCAGCCCCAGCATTTT
CASSKPGYSNQPQHF
>TRBJ2-1|many|TRBV7-8|-
TGTGCCAGCAGCTTAATAGCCTACAATGAGCAGTTCTTC
CASSLIAYNEQFF
>TRBJ2-6|many|TRBV5-1|-
TGCGCCAGCAGCAACTTACGGGGGACTGGGGCCAACGTCCTGACTTTC
CASSNLRGTGANVLTF
>TRBJ2-2|many|TRBV14|-
TGTGCCAGCAGCCGAGAGTTCACCGGGGAGCTGTTTTTT
CASSREFTGELFF
>TRBJ1-4|few|TRBV6-6|TRBD1
TGTGCCAGCAGGACCGGGACAGTTAATGAAAAACTGTTTTTT
CASRTGTVNEKLFF
>TRBJ2-5|few|TRBV28|TRBD2
TGTGCCAGCAGTTTTTCTTTCGGCCTAGCGGGGGGCCAAGAGACCCAGTACTTC
CASSFSFGLAGGQETQYF
>TRBJ2-1|many|TRBV20-1|TRBD2
TGCAGTGCTAGACTAGCGGGGGGGTCGACTTTTTACAATGAGCAGTTCTTC
CSARLAGGSTFYNEQFF
>TRBJ2-1|many|TRBV29-1|-
TGCAGCGTTGAAGTTCGTAATGAGCAGTTCTTC
CSVEVRNEQFF
>TRBJ1-1|many|TRBV7-9|-
TGTGCCAGCAGCCCGGGATCAGGGACCCCGGACACTGAAGCTTTCTTT
CASSPGSGTPDTEAFF
>TRBJ2-7|many|TRBV11-2|-
TGTGCCAGCAGCTTAGCTGTCCGAGCAGGCCGAGCCTACGAGCAGTACTTC
CASSLAVRAGRAYEQYF
>TRBJ2-3|few|TRBV13|TRBD2
TGTGCCAGCAGCTCGAGTAGCGGGAGGGAAACAGATACGCAGTATTTT
CASSSSSGRETDTQYF
>TRBJ2-5|many|TRBV29-1|TRBD2
TGCAGCGTTGAAGACGTGGGGGGGGAGACCCAGTACTTC
CSVEDVGGETQYF
>TRBJ2-2|once|TRBV29-1|-
TGCATCGCCATGAGCACCGGGGAGCTGTTTTTT
CIAMSTGELFF
>TRBJ2-3|few|TRBV20-1|TRBD2
TGCAGTGCCTCCGGGACTAGCGGGGCTACGAATCCGGATACGCAGTATTTT
CSASGTSGATNPDTQYF
>TRBJ1-1|-|TRBV14|TRBD1
TGTGCCAGCAGCCAAGATAGGGGGCGGATAGACACTGAAGCTTTCTTT
CASSQDRGRIDTEAFF
>TRBJ2-1|many|TRBV20-1|-
TGCAGTGCTGGCACCAATGAGCAGTTCTTC
CSAGTNEQFF
>TRBJ1-2|many|TRBV2|-
TGTGCCAGCAGAGGCGACTCCAATGGCTATGGCTACACCTTC
CASRGDSNGYGYTF
>TRBJ2-5|few|TRBV29-1|-
TGCAGCGTTGATCGAGGTGGGGAGACCCAGTACTTC
CSVDRGGETQYF
>TRBJ1-2|many|TRBV19|-
TGTGCCAGTATCCGCGGCAGCGGAAACTATGGCTACACCTTC
CASIRGSGNYGYTF
>TRBJ2-3|few|TRBV5-1|TRBD2
TGCGCCAGCAGCTTGCCACTAGCGGGGGGTATCACAGATACGCAGTATTTT
CASSLPLAGGITDTQYF
>TRBJ2-1|medium-sized|TRBV4-1|-
TGCGCCAGCAGCCAAGATCAGAGCGGGGAGCAGTTCTTC
CASSQDQSGEQFF